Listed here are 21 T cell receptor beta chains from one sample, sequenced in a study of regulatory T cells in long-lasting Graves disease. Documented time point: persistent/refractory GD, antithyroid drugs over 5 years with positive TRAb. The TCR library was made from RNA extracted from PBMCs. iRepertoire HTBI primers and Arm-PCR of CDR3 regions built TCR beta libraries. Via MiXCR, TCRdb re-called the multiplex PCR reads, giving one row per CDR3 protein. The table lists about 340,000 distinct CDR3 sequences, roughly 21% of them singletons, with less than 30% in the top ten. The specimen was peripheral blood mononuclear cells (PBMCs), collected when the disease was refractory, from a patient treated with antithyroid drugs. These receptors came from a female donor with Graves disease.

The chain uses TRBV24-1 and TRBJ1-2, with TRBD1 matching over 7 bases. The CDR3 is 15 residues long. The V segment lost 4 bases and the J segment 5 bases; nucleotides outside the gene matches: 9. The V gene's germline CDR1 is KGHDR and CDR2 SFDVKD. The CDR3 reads CATSDPGQPGYGYTF. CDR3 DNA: TGTGCCACCAGTGACCCGGGACAGCCTGGTTATGGCTACACCTTC.

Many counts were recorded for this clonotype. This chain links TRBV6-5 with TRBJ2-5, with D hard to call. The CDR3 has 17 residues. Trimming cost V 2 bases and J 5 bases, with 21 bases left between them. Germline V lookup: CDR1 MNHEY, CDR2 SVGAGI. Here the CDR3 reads CASSYPRAQGGLETQYF. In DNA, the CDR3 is TGTGCCAGCAGTTACCCAAGGGCCCAAGGTGGTTTGGAGACCCAGTACTTC.

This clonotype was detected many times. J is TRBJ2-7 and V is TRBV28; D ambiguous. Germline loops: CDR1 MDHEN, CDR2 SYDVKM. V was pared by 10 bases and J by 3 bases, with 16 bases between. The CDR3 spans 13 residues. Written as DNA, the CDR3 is TGTGCCACCATGATAGGGTCACTCTACGAGCAGTACTTC. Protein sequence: CATMIGSLYEQYF.

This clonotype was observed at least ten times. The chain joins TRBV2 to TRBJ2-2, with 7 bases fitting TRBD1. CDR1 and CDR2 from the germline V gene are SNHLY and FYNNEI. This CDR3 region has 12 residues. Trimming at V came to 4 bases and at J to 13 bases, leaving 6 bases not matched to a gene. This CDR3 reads CASSGYRGRLFF. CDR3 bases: TGTGCCAGCAGTGGATACAGGGGACGGCTGTTTTTT.

The CDR3 protein is CASSQAKRGHYEQYF. As DNA, the CDR3 is TGTGCCAGCAGCCAAGCCAAGCGGGGCCACTACGAGCAGTACTTC. This chain links TRBV3-1 with TRBJ2-7; TRBD2 matches at 7 bases. This CDR3 is 15 amino acids long. Germline V CDR1 and CDR2: LGHDT, YNNKEL (reference sequence). With V trimmed by 1 base and J by 3 bases, 6 bases remained unmatched.

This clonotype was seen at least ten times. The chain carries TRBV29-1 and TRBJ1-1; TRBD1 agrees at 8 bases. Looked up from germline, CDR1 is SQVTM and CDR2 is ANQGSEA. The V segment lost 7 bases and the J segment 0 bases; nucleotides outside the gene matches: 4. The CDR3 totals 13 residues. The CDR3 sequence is CSAARGLNTEAFF. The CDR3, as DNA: TGCAGCGCCGCCAGGGGGCTGAACACTGAAGCTTTCTTT.

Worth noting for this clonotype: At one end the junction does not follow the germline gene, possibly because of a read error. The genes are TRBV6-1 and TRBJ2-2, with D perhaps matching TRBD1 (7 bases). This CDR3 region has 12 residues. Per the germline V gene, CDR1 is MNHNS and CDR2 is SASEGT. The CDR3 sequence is CASTQGGGELVF. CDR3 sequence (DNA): TGTGCCAGCACCCAGGGGGGCGGGGAGCTGGTTTTT.

The CDR3 is CASSDRDYEQFF. CDR3 DNA: TGTGCCAGTAGTGACAGGGACTATGAGCAGTTCTTC. This chain connects TRBV19 to TRBJ2-1, with a tentative D call TRBD1 (7 bases). The CDR3 has 12 residues. The V and J ends lost 5 bases and 8 bases respectively, with 10 bases between them. Germline assignment: CDR1 LNHDA and CDR2 SQIVND (reference sequence). Full variable domain (outside the CDR3, taken from reference TRBV19 and TRBJ2-1): DGGITQSPKYLFRKEGQNVTLSCEQNLNHDAMYWYRQDPGQGLRLIYYSQIVNDFQKGDIAEGYSVSREKKESFPLTVTSAQKNPTAFYLCASSDRDYEQFFGPGTRLTVL.

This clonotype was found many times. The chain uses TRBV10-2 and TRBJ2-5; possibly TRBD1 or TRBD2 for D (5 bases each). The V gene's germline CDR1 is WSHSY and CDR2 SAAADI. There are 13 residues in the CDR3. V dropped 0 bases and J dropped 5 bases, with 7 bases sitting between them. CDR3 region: CASSESWDETQYF. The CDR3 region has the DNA TGCGCCAGCAGTGAGTCGTGGGACGAGACCCAGTACTTC.

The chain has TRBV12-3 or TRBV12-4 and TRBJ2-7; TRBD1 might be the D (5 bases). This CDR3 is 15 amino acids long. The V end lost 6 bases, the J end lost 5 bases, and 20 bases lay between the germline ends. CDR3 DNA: TGTGCCAGCAGCCCAGGGCTGGAGCTTAGGGACGAGCAGTACTTC. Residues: CASSPGLELRDEQYF.

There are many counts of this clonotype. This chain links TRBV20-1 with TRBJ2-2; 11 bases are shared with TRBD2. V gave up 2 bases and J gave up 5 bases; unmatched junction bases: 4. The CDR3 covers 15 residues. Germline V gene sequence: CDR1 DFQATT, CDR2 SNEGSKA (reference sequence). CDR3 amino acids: CSARRGTSGTGELFF. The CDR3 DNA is TGCAGTGCTAGAAGGGGGACTAGCGGAACCGGGGAGCTGTTTTTT.

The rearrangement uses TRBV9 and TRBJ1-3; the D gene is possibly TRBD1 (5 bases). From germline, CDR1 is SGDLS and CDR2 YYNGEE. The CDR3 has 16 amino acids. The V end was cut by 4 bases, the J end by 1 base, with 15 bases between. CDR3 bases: TGTGCCAGCAGCCCGGTGGGACGCTATTCTGGAAACACCATATATTTT. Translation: CASSPVGRYSGNTIYF. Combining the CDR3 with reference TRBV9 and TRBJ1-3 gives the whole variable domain DSGVTQTPKHLITATGQRVTLRCSPRSGDLSVYWYQQSLDQGLQFLIQYYNGEERAKGNILERFSAQQFPDLHSELNLSSLELGDSALYFCASSPVGRYSGNTIYFGEGSWLTVV.

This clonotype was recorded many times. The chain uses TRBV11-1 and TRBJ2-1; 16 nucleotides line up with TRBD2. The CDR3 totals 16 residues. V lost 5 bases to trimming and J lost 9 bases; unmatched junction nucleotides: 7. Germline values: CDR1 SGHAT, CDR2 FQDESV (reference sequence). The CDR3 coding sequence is TGTGCCAGCAGCGGGGGACTAGCGGGAGGGCCCTTTGAGCAGTTCTTC. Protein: CASSGGLAGGPFEQFF. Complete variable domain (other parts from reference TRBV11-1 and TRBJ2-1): EAEVAQSPRYKITEKSQAVAFWCDPISGHATLYWYRQILGQGPELLVQFQDESVVDDSQLPKDRFSAERLKGVDSTLKIQPAELGDSAMYLCASSGGLAGGPFEQFFGPGTRLTVL.

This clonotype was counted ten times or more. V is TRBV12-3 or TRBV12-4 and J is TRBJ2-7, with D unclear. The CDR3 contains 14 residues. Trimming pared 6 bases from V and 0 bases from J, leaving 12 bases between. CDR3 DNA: TGTGCCAGCAGCTTGACGGAGAGCTCCTACGAGCAGTACTTC. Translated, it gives CASSLTESSYEQYF.

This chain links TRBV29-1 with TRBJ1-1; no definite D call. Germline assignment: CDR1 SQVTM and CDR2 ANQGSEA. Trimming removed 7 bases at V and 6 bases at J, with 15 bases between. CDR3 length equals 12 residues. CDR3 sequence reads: CSARDALPEAFF. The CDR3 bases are TGCAGCGCCCGAGACGCCCTTCCTGAAGCTTTCTTT.

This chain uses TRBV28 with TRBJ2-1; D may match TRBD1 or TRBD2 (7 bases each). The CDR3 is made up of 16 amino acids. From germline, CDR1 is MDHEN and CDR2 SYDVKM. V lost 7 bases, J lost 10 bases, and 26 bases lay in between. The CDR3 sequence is CASTPGGVNSIREQFF. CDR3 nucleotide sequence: TGTGCCAGCACCCCAGGGGGGGTAAACTCGATAAGGGAGCAGTTCTTC. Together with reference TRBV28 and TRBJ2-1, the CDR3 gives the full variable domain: DVKVTQSSRYLVKRTGEKVFLECVQDMDHENMFWYRQDPGLGLRLIYFSYDVKMKEKGDIPEGYSVSREKKERFSLILESASTNQTSMYLCASTPGGVNSIREQFFGPGTRLTVL.

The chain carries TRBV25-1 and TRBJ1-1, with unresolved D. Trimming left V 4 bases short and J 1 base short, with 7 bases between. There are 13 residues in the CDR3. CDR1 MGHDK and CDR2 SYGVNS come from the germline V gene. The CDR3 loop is CASSVGWNTEAFF. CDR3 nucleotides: TGTGCCAGCAGTGTGGGGTGGAACACTGAAGCTTTCTTT.

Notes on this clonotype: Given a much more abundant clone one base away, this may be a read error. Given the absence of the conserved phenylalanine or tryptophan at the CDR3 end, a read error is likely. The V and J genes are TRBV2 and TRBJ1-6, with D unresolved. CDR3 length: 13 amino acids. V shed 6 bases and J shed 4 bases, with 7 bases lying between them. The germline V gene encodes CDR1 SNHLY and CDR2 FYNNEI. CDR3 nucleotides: TGTGCCAGCAGAGATGGGTATAATTCACCCCTCCACCTT. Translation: CASRDGYNSPLHL.

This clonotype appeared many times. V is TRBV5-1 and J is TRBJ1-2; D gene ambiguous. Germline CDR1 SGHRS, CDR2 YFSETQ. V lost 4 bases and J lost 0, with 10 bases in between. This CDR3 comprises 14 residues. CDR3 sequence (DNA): TGCGCCAGCAGCGTACCGGGTGCTAACTATGGCTACACCTTC. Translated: CASSVPGANYGYTF.

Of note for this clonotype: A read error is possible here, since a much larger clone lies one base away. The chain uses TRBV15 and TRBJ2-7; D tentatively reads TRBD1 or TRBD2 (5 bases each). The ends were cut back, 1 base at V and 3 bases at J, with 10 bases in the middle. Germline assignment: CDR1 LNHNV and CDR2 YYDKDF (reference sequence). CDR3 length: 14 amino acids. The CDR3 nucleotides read TGTGCCACCAGCAGAGGGACTGGGGGCTACGAGCAGTACTTC. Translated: CATSRGTGGYEQYF.

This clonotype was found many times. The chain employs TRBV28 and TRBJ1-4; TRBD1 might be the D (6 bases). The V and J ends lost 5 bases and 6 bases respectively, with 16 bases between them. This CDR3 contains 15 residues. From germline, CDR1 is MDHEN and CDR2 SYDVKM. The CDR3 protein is CASSTPRGGDEKLFF. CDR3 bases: TGTGCCAGCAGTACACCGAGGGGGGGAGATGAAAAACTGTTTTTT.